The 31 T cell receptor beta chains below come from one sample, sequenced in a study of T-cell reconstitution after alpha-beta-depleted transplantation in children. Unique molecular identifiers featured in how the TCRbeta library was prepared. MiXCR was run by TCRdb on the PCR reads, yielding one entry per CDR3 protein. This sample has about 610,000 distinct CDR3 sequences, with 10% to 13% found just once. Material: PBMCs from the stem cell graft donor, obtained from the stem cell graft. All receptors derive from a human donor who donated a stem cell graft to a child with acute myeloid leukemia.

This clonotype has more than one count but fewer than ten. The CDR3 nucleotides read TGTGCCAGCACCTTGGGCGGATTAAATCAGCCCCAGCATTTT. Translating it yields CASTLGGLNQPQHF. The rearrangement uses TRBV28 and TRBJ1-5; D is undetermined. Trimming left V 7 bases short and J 4 bases short, with 14 bases between. This CDR3 is built from 14 residues. Germline lookup yields CDR1 MDHEN and CDR2 SYDVKM.

V is TRBV12-5 and J is TRBJ2-1; D gene ambiguous. The V gene's germline CDR1 is LGHNT and CDR2 FRNRAP. The CDR3 has 11 residues. The V gene lost 7 bases and the J gene lost 9 bases, with 10 bases spanning the gap. This chain's CDR3 is CASALGSEQFF. The DNA of the CDR3 is TGTGCTAGTGCCCTAGGAAGTGAGCAGTTCTTC.

V and J are TRBV29-1 and TRBJ2-1, with D perhaps assigned TRBD1 or TRBD2 (5 bases each). Trimming left V 3 bases short and J 7 bases short, with 13 bases between. The germline V gene has CDR1 SQVTM and CDR2 ANQGSEA. This CDR3 region has 13 residues. CDR3: CSVEDNPGNEQFF. The CDR3 region has the DNA TGCAGCGTTGAGGACAATCCGGGGAATGAGCAGTTCTTC.

This clonotype was recorded a few times. This is likely a read error, given that the CDR3 carries no conserved phenylalanine or tryptophan at its end. It is unclear where the CDR3 begins or ends on the DNA, so no DNA is shown, and the CDR3 is as TCRdb lists it. CDR3 sequence: CASSPKPGTAEEI. This sequence joins TRBV5-1 and TRBJ2-7; the tabulated D call, TRBD1, remains unverified against the DNA. Germline V lookup: CDR1 SGHRS, CDR2 YFSETQ. The CDR3 adds up to 13 amino acids, both ends counted.

This clonotype was recorded at least ten times. The chain recombines TRBV5-6 with TRBJ2-2; no reliable D call. Trimming took off 6 bases at V and 5 bases at J, with 14 bases between the two ends. The CDR3 is 14 amino acids. The germline CDR1 and CDR2 sequences are SGHDT and YYEEEE. The CDR3 bases are TGTGCCAGCACCCCCCTGGGCCGGACCGGGGAGCTGTTTTTT. It codes for CASTPLGRTGELFF.

The chain joins TRBV5-6 to TRBJ1-5; 7 bases fit TRBD1. Germline assignment: CDR1 SGHDT and CDR2 YYEEEE. The CDR3 spans 17 residues. V trimming: 2 bases; J trimming: 11 bases; junction bases outside the gene matches: 19. The CDR3 bases are TGTGCCAGCAGCTTATGGAGGACAGGACCCTCTGGCGTGGCCCAGCATTTT. Translated: CASSLWRTGPSGVAQHF.

The DNA for the CDR3 is TGCGCCAGCAGCCAAGATCTCGCAGGGCCAGCTCGTAGGCCCTACGAGCAGTACTTC. This codes for CASSQDLAGPARRPYEQYF. This chain joins TRBV4-3 and TRBJ2-7, with a weak D call TRBD1 (5 bases). The CDR3 totals 19 residues. Between the trimmed V and J ends, which lost 0 bases and 2 bases, there was a span of 23 bases. Germline V lookup: CDR1 LGHNA, CDR2 YSLEER.

The V and J genes are TRBV6-5 and TRBJ1-6; D unclear. Germline V CDR1 and CDR2: MNHEY, SVGAGI. The CDR3 spans 12 residues. V was clipped by 0 bases and J by 7 bases, with 1 base between them. CDR3 in DNA: TGTGCCAGCAGTTACTCGAATTCACCCCTCCACTTT. Translated, it gives CASSYSNSPLHF.

This clonotype occurred a few times. The chain combines TRBV28 with TRBJ1-2; 9 nucleotides match TRBD1. Germline CDR1 is MDHEN and CDR2 is SYDVKM. The CDR3 length is 13 residues. After removal of 6 bases from V and 7 bases from J, the junction contained 6 bases not matched to a gene. The CDR3 sequence is CASSRDRGGGYTF. CDR3 nucleotides: TGTGCCAGCAGCCGTGACAGGGGGGGTGGCTACACCTTC.

This clonotype was counted only a few times. The V gene is TRBV7-9, the J gene TRBJ2-7, with D perhaps TRBD2 (6 bases). Trimming took off 1 base at V and 5 bases at J, with 12 bases between the two ends. Germline V lookup: CDR1 SEHNR, CDR2 FQNEAQ (reference sequence). This CDR3 contains 14 residues. CDR3 in amino acids: CASSLGRALDEQYF. The DNA for the CDR3 is TGTGCCAGCAGCTTAGGGAGGGCCTTAGACGAGCAGTACTTC.

This clonotype turned up a few times. The gene calls are TRBV29-1 and TRBJ2-5, with TRBD2 matching over 9 bases. Trimming removed 6 bases from V and 7 bases from J; junction bases left unmatched: 12. Germline V gene lookup returns CDR1 SQVTM and CDR2 ANQGSEA. This CDR3 spans 14 amino acids. In DNA form, the CDR3 reads TGCAGCGTGGGCATTAGGCGGGAGGGAGGGACCCAGTACTTC. It codes for CSVGIRREGGTQYF.

This clonotype has a handful of counts. V gene TRBV20-1 combines with J gene TRBJ1-1; no firm D call. V was clipped by 1 base and J by 7 bases, with 10 bases between them. Germline V lookup: CDR1 DFQATT, CDR2 SNEGSKA (reference sequence). The CDR3 sequence is 12 residues long. The CDR3 is CSARGTGNEAFF. CDR3 bases: TGCAGTGCTAGAGGAACCGGAAATGAAGCTTTCTTT.

In its sample, this clonotype was seen many times. V usage is TRBV4-3 and J usage is TRBJ2-3; D may correspond to TRBD1 or TRBD2 (5 bases each). V lost 4 bases, J lost 3 bases, and 11 bases lay in between. The CDR3 totals 14 residues. Germline V CDR1 and CDR2: LGHNA, YSLEER. This CDR3 reads CASSLTGQTDTQYF. CDR3 DNA sequence: TGCGCCAGCAGCCTCACGGGGCAGACAGATACGCAGTATTTT.

This chain links TRBV5-1 with TRBJ2-1, with unresolved D. There are 12 residues in the CDR3. V lost 4 bases to trimming and J lost 9 bases, with 11 bases between them. Germline V gene sequence: CDR1 SGHRS, CDR2 YFSETQ. The CDR3 is CASSPSSVEQFF. The CDR3 nucleotides are TGCGCCAGCAGCCCCTCGAGCGTTGAGCAGTTCTTC.

This clonotype was seen ten or more times. The chain couples TRBV18 to TRBJ1-2; D is uncertain. There are 13 residues in the CDR3. V lost 3 bases, J lost 8 bases, and 13 bases lay in between. Germline CDR1 KGHSH, CDR2 LQKENI. This CDR3 is CASSPSETIGYTF. The DNA for the CDR3 is TGTGCCAGCTCACCCTCAGAAACTATCGGCTACACCTTC.

The chain recombines TRBV7-2 with TRBJ2-2, with TRBD2 identical over 12 bases. Germline CDR1 is SGHTA and CDR2 is FQGNSA. This CDR3 has 15 amino acids. The V gene end was trimmed by 5 bases and the J gene end by 7 bases; junction bases not matched to a gene: 5. As DNA, the CDR3 is TGTGCCAGCAGCCCCCTAGCGGGAGGGGTCGGGGAGCTGTTTTTT. It yields the protein CASSPLAGGVGELFF.

This clonotype was picked up many times. The V call is TRBV4-2, the J call TRBJ2-7; no reliable D call. V lost 1 base and J 3 bases, leaving 10 bases between the germline ends. Germline V gives CDR1 LGHNA, CDR2 YNFKEQ. The CDR3 sequence is 14 residues long. CDR3: CASSQASTYYEQYF. The CDR3 region has the DNA TGTGCCAGCAGCCAAGCGTCTACCTACTACGAGCAGTACTTC.

This clonotype was counted ten times or more. The rearrangement joins TRBV6-2 or TRBV6-3 to TRBJ2-3, with D hard to call. V lost 7 bases to trimming and J lost 3 bases, with 11 bases between them. The CDR3 is made up of 13 amino acids. The V gene's germline CDR1 is MNHEY and CDR2 SVGEGT. CDR3: CASNVGPTDTQYF. Written as DNA, the CDR3 is TGTGCCAGCAACGTAGGACCAACAGATACGCAGTATTTT.

The V gene is TRBV6-2 or TRBV6-3, the J gene TRBJ2-2; TRBD2 might be the D (5 bases). Germline assignment: CDR1 MNHEY and CDR2 SVGEGT. The CDR3 is made up of 16 amino acids. The V gene lost 5 bases and the J gene lost 5 bases, with 18 bases spanning the gap. The CDR3: CASSPFLEGRTGELFF. The CDR3, as DNA: TGTGCCAGCAGTCCATTTCTCGAGGGAAGGACCGGGGAGCTGTTTTTT.

The gene calls are TRBV14 and TRBJ2-3, with D possibly being TRBD2 (5 bases). The germline V gene encodes CDR1 SGHDN and CDR2 FVKESK. V lost 10 bases, J lost 2 bases, and 13 bases lay in between. The CDR3 has 13 amino acids. The DNA of the CDR3 is TGTGCCACTTCAGCGGAATCCACAGATACGCAGTATTTT. Its protein product is CATSAESTDTQYF.

The chain uses TRBV5-1 and TRBJ1-6; D uncertain. The CDR3 consists of 13 residues. V lost 5 bases, J lost 9 bases, and 12 bases lay in between. Germline assignment: CDR1 SGHRS and CDR2 YFSETQ. The CDR3 reads CASRSESTSPLHF. CDR3 sequence (DNA): TGCGCCAGCAGATCAGAAAGCACTTCACCCCTCCACTTT.

The table lists this clonotype with a few counts. V gene TRBV6-5 combines with J gene TRBJ1-1; the D gene is possibly TRBD1 (6 bases). This CDR3 is 13 amino acids long. Germline CDR1 reads MNHEY; CDR2 reads SVGAGI. The V and J ends lost 4 bases and 4 bases respectively, with 10 bases between them. CDR3 in amino acids: CASSFGQSTEAFF. As DNA, the CDR3 is TGTGCCAGCAGTTTTGGACAGTCCACTGAAGCTTTCTTT.

This clonotype has a handful of counts. The V gene is TRBV29-1, the J gene TRBJ1-2; 9 bases map to TRBD1. V lost 0 bases to trimming and J lost 2 bases; unmatched junction nucleotides: 7. CDR1 is SQVTM and CDR2 is ANQGSEA in the germline V gene. CDR3 size: 16 residues. The CDR3 region is CSVEEGGTGRNYGYTF. Written as DNA, the CDR3 is TGCAGCGTTGAAGAGGGAGGGACAGGGCGCAACTATGGCTACACCTTC. Supplemented by reference TRBV29-1 and TRBJ1-2, the full variable domain reads SAVISQKPSRDICQRGTSLTIQCQVDSQVTMMFWYRQQPGQSLTLIATANQGSEATYESGFVIDKFPISRPNLTFSTLTVSNMSPEDSSIYLCSVEEGGTGRNYGYTFGSGTRLTVV.

J is TRBJ1-6 and V is TRBV5-1; no definite D call. The CDR3 is made up of 15 amino acids. CDR1 SGHRS and CDR2 YFSETQ come from the germline V gene. V shed 2 bases and J shed 10 bases, with 16 bases lying between them. This CDR3 is CASSFSAIGESPLHF. The CDR3 DNA follows: TGCGCCAGCAGCTTTTCCGCCATAGGTGAATCACCCCTCCACTTT.

This clonotype has a handful of counts. This chain uses TRBV2 with TRBJ2-2; the D gene could be TRBD1 or TRBD2 (5 bases each). This CDR3 comprises 14 residues. Germline CDR1 SNHLY, CDR2 FYNNEI. The V end lost 8 bases, the J end lost 1 base, and 11 bases lay between the germline ends. The CDR3 loop is CASGGRKNTGELFF. The CDR3 DNA follows: TGTGCCAGCGGGGGACGGAAGAACACCGGGGAGCTGTTTTTT.

There are many counts of this clonotype. This chain uses TRBV18 with TRBJ2-7; 9 nucleotides match TRBD1. The CDR3 consists of 17 residues. Germline-derived CDR1 and CDR2 are KGHSH and LQKENI. V lost 1 base and J lost 4; bases outside the gene matches: 11. Here the CDR3 reads CASSPQKVGQGWYEQYF. CDR3 nucleotides: TGTGCCAGCTCACCACAAAAAGTAGGACAGGGGTGGTACGAGCAGTACTTC.

This clonotype was recorded at least ten times. This rearrangement joins TRBV12-3 or TRBV12-4 to TRBJ2-3; D remains unclear. Trimming took off 4 bases at V and 1 base at J, with 12 bases between the two ends. The CDR3 has 15 amino acids. CDR3 coding DNA: TGTGCCAGCAGTTCCTCCGACTCGCGCACAGATACGCAGTATTTT. This gives the protein CASSSSDSRTDTQYF.

In its sample, this clonotype was seen once. The chain carries TRBV7-3 and TRBJ2-2, with D unclear. V lost 1 base to trimming and J lost 7 bases, with 7 bases between them. Germline CDR1 is SGHTA and CDR2 is FQGTGA. The CDR3 sequence is 13 residues long. CDR3 amino acids: CASSLIQVGELFF. CDR3 sequence (DNA): TGTGCCAGCAGCTTAATACAAGTCGGGGAGCTGTTTTTT.

This chain links TRBV20-1 with TRBJ2-2; 9 nucleotides line up with TRBD2. V lost 0 bases, J lost 5 bases, and 10 bases stayed unmatched. The germline V gene encodes CDR1 DFQATT and CDR2 SNEGSKA (reference sequence). CDR3 size: 17 residues. For the CDR3, the DNA is TGCAGTGCTAGAGATAGACTAGCGGCTCCTTCAACCGGGGAGCTGTTTTTT. Residues: CSARDRLAAPSTGELFF.

This clonotype was counted between two and nine times. The rearrangement uses TRBV12-3 or TRBV12-4 and TRBJ1-2; no definite D call. V shed 2 bases and J shed 3 bases, with 7 bases lying between them. The CDR3 sequence is 13 residues long. For the CDR3, the DNA is TGTGCCAGCAGTTTAAGTTTTGACTATGGCTACACCTTC. It is translated as CASSLSFDYGYTF.

V gene TRBV11-2 combines with J gene TRBJ2-2, with 8 bases aligning to TRBD1. V lost 5 bases to trimming and J lost 1 base; unmatched junction nucleotides: 12. The V gene's germline CDR1 is SGHAT and CDR2 FQNNGV. The CDR3 has 18 amino acids. The CDR3 DNA sequence: TGTGCCAGCAGCAACGGACAGGGTCTATACTTGAACACCGGGGAGCTGTTTTTT. Protein sequence: CASSNGQGLYLNTGELFF.